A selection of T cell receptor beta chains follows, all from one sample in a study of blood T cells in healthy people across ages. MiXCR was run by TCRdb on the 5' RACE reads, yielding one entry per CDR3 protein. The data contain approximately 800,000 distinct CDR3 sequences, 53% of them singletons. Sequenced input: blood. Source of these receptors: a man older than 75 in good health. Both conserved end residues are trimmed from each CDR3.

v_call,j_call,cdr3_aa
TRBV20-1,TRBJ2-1,SAAGLADYNEQF
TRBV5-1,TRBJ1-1,ASSLGQGVMDTEAF
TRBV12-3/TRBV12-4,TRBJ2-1,ASSLGPGVLYNEQF
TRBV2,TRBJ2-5,ASSSSGRKQETQY
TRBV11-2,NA,ASRRGQGRSSSYEQY
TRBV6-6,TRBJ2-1,ASSYMGRGAYNEQF
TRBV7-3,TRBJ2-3,ASSPGPPHYTQY
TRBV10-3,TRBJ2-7,AISESRQGGYEQY
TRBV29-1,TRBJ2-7,SVPGSSYEQY
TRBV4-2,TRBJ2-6,ASSQGASGANVLT
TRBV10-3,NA,AIGTGAPEQY
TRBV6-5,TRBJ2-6,ASSSTGSFSGANVLT
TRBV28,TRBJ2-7,ASGQGAAYEQY
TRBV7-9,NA,AGQVAGGQETQY
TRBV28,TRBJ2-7,ASSLSPGLGSLGYEQY
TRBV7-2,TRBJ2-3,ASSVGRRAVDTQY
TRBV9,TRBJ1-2,ASSPQTGYGYT
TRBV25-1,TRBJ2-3,ASRGTGATDTQY
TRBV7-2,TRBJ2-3,ASSFLTQGPDTQY
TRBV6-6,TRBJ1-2,ASRGVPGEKGYGYT
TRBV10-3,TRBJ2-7,AISKSRDTSSYEQY
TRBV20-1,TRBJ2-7,SARALAGATYEQY
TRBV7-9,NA,ASSHGRSNEQY
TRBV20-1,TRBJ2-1,SARGTGRSYNEQF
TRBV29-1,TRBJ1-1,SGGDSYTEAF
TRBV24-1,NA,ATSDGSAGGNIQY
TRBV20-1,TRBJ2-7,SARRAVSSYEQY
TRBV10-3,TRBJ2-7,AISEFPTGTPYEQY
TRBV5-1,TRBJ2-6,ASSLGGGAGANVLT
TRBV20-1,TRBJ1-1,SARGQGDTEAF
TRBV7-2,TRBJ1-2,ASSPLGRASNYGYT
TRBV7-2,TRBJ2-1,ASSPAVLLAGPYNEQF
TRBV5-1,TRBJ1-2,ASSLEGSSGYT